The clone carrying this T cell receptor (beta chain) turned up a few times. Its target is not known. The data are from a study of blood T cells in healthy people across ages. Sample-barcoded 5' priming and a J-beta primer mix drove a second PCR of roughly 6 to 12 cycles. Tagging of each cDNA molecule was performed by a template-switch adaptor with 12 random nucleotides. TCRdb analysed the 5' RACE reads with MiXCR anew, one entry per CDR3 protein. The sample gives 750,000 or so distinct CDR3 sequences, around a quarter of which show up once; more than 7.5% is in the top ten. Study-wide results and limits: Observed TCR beta diversity per million T cells went down as age went up. This fall followed a roughly linear course with age.

V lost 5 bases and J lost 0, with 8 bases in between. Per germline, CDR1 MNHEY and CDR2 SMNVEV (reference sequence). This CDR3 spans 14 amino acids. The data were also submitted as part of a second study, on T cells of mothers and their children.

This clonotype originated in a boy aged 10-17 years in good health. The J gene is TRBJ1-5, the V gene TRBV27; no clear D gene. Specimen: blood. CDR3 nucleotide sequence: TGTGCCAGCAGTCCCGGTTCTAGCAATCAGCCCCAGCATTTT. This encodes CASSPGSSNQPQHF.